A selection of T cell receptor beta chains follows, all from one sample in a study of human T cells and chemical hapten exposure. Via MiXCR, TCRdb re-called the RACE reads, giving one row per CDR3 protein. The table has some 84,000 distinct CDR3 sequences, under 11% seen once; the top ten hold 4.5% to 5%. This specimen consisted of whole blood, obtained in connection with sensitization to the hapten diphenylcyclopropenone (DPC). These receptors all stem from a woman aged 45-59 years with alopecia areata. Some clones in this sample may be carry-over from other donors' samples. Each CDR3 is given with its conserved first and last residue. The order of the fields is clone size, J gene, V gene, D gene, CDR3 DNA, CDR3 protein. The D gene is left open where the match is weak. Expanded clones get a size class; other rows say once, few or many, or leave the size out.

clone size: many
J gene: TRBJ2-3
V gene: TRBV4-3
D gene: TRBD2
CDR3 DNA: TGCGCCAGCAGCTCGCGGACTAGCGGCACAGATACGCAGTATTTT
CDR3 protein: CASSSRTSGTDTQYF

clone size: medium-sized
J gene: TRBJ2-7
V gene: TRBV29-1
D gene: NA
CDR3 DNA: TGCAGCGTTGAAGAGAACCAGGGTGCCGAGCAGTACTTC
CDR3 protein: CSVEENQGAEQYF

clone size: many
J gene: TRBJ1-2
V gene: TRBV6-5
D gene: NA
CDR3 DNA: TGTGCCAGCAGTTCTTTGGGTCATGGCTACACCTTC
CDR3 protein: CASSSLGHGYTF

clone size: many
J gene: TRBJ2-5
V gene: TRBV28
D gene: NA
CDR3 DNA: TGTGCCAGCAGTCCCCCCGGGGTAGCGCTGGAGACCCAGTACTTC
CDR3 protein: CASSPPGVALETQYF

clone size: many
J gene: TRBJ2-7
V gene: TRBV10-1
D gene: TRBD2
CDR3 DNA: TGCGCCAGCAGTTGGACTAGCGGGAGCTACGAGCAGTACTTC
CDR3 protein: CASSWTSGSYEQYF

clone size: NA
J gene: TRBJ2-7
V gene: TRBV3-1
D gene: TRBD2
CDR3 DNA: TGTGCCAGCAGCCAACTGAGCGGGAGAGCCTACGAGCAGTACTTC
CDR3 protein: CASSQLSGRAYEQYF

clone size: many
J gene: TRBJ2-1
V gene: TRBV7-2
D gene: NA
CDR3 DNA: TGTGCCAGCAGTTTGGACGGCAATGAGCAGTTCTTC
CDR3 protein: CASSLDGNEQFF

clone size: few
J gene: TRBJ1-5
V gene: TRBV19
D gene: NA
CDR3 DNA: TGTGCCAGTAGCCGGACTTTAAATCAGCCCCAGCATTTT
CDR3 protein: CASSRTLNQPQHF

clone size: many
J gene: TRBJ2-7
V gene: TRBV7-2
D gene: TRBD2
CDR3 DNA: TGTGCCAGCAGCTCCCTAGCGGGGACCTACGAGCAGTACTTC
CDR3 protein: CASSSLAGTYEQYF

clone size: few
J gene: TRBJ2-5
V gene: TRBV27
D gene: TRBD1
CDR3 DNA: TGTGCCAGCAGTTTGAACAGGGGGGAGACCCAGTACTTC
CDR3 protein: CASSLNRGETQYF

clone size: few
J gene: TRBJ1-1
V gene: TRBV20-1
D gene: NA
CDR3 DNA: TGCAGTGCTAGAGTTACGGGTGGTCTGAACACTGAAGCTTTCTTT
CDR3 protein: CSARVTGGLNTEAFF

clone size: few
J gene: TRBJ2-3
V gene: TRBV12-3/TRBV12-4
D gene: NA
CDR3 DNA: TGTGCCAGCAGTTTTTTAGGGGCAGGAGCAGATACGCAGTATTTT
CDR3 protein: CASSFLGAGADTQYF

clone size: NA
J gene: TRBJ1-3
V gene: TRBV14
D gene: TRBD1
CDR3 DNA: TGTGCCAGCAGCCCTAGGACAGGCTTTGGAAACACCATATATTTT
CDR3 protein: CASSPRTGFGNTIYF

clone size: many
J gene: TRBJ2-5
V gene: TRBV20-1
D gene: NA
CDR3 DNA: TGCAGTGCTATAAAGAGAGAACGGACCCAGTACTTC
CDR3 protein: CSAIKRERTQYF

clone size: few
J gene: TRBJ2-7
V gene: TRBV29-1
D gene: TRBD2
CDR3 DNA: TGCAGCGTTCGGACTAGCCGCGACGAGCAGTACTTC
CDR3 protein: CSVRTSRDEQYF

clone size: many
J gene: TRBJ2-2
V gene: TRBV7-2
D gene: TRBD2
CDR3 DNA: TGTGCCAGCAGCTTGAGACTAGCGGGACCCACCGGGGAGCTGTTTTTT
CDR3 protein: CASSLRLAGPTGELFF

clone size: few
J gene: TRBJ2-5
V gene: TRBV18
D gene: NA
CDR3 DNA: TGTGCCAGCTCACCACAACAAGAGACCCAGTACTTC
CDR3 protein: CASSPQQETQYF

clone size: NA
J gene: TRBJ2-7
V gene: TRBV18
D gene: TRBD2
CDR3 DNA: TGTGCCAGCTCGGGGACTAGCGGGAGCTCCTACGAGCAGTACTTC
CDR3 protein: CASSGTSGSSYEQYF

clone size: many
J gene: TRBJ2-1
V gene: TRBV20-1
D gene: NA
CDR3 DNA: TGCAGTGCTATTCAACGGGACAAAGCTATCAATGAGCAGTTCTTC
CDR3 protein: CSAIQRDKAINEQFF

clone size: many
J gene: TRBJ2-1
V gene: TRBV5-5
D gene: TRBD2
CDR3 DNA: TGTGCCAGCAGCCGACTAGCGGGAAACTACAATGAGCAGTTCTTC
CDR3 protein: CASSRLAGNYNEQFF

clone size: NA
J gene: TRBJ2-1
V gene: TRBV12-3/TRBV12-4
D gene: NA
CDR3 DNA: TGTGCCAGCAGCTGGACGGGGGTAGAGAAGTTCTTC
CDR3 protein: CASSWTGVEKFF

clone size: many
J gene: TRBJ1-2
V gene: TRBV29-1
D gene: NA
CDR3 DNA: TGCAGCGTTGGAGACCAGGGCTACACCTTC
CDR3 protein: CSVGDQGYTF

clone size: many
J gene: TRBJ2-1
V gene: TRBV11-2
D gene: TRBD2
CDR3 DNA: TGTGCCAGCAGCTTAGGGGGAGCCGGGACAATCAGCGGGAGGGTATCCTACAATGAGCAGTTCTTC
CDR3 protein: CASSLGGAGTISGRVSYNEQFF

clone size: NA
J gene: TRBJ2-1
V gene: TRBV7-2
D gene: TRBD2
CDR3 DNA: TGTGCCAGCAGCTGGGACTACCGCTCCTACAATGAGCAGTTCTTC
CDR3 protein: CASSWDYRSYNEQFF

clone size: NA
J gene: TRBJ2-1
V gene: TRBV29-1
D gene: NA
CDR3 DNA: TGCAGCGGAGATGTGGCGGGTACAGGACATGAGCAGTTCTTC
CDR3 protein: CSGDVAGTGHEQFF

clone size: NA
J gene: TRBJ2-2
V gene: TRBV6-5
D gene: NA
CDR3 DNA: TGTGCCAGCAGTTACCCGACGACAGGTACCGGGGAGCTGTTTTTT
CDR3 protein: CASSYPTTGTGELFF

clone size: few
J gene: TRBJ1-4
V gene: TRBV28
D gene: NA
CDR3 DNA: TGTGCCAGCAGTTTATTCAACGAAAAACTGTTTTTT
CDR3 protein: CASSLFNEKLFF

clone size: many
J gene: TRBJ2-3
V gene: TRBV7-9
D gene: NA
CDR3 DNA: TGTGCCAGCAGCCCTGTCACAGATACGCAGTATTTT
CDR3 protein: CASSPVTDTQYF

clone size: NA
J gene: TRBJ2-7
V gene: TRBV10-3
D gene: NA
CDR3 DNA: TGTGCCATCAGTGGGGTTGGGGGCTACGAGCAGTACTTC
CDR3 protein: CAISGVGGYEQYF

clone size: many
J gene: TRBJ2-2
V gene: TRBV6-1
D gene: NA
CDR3 DNA: TGTGCCAGCAGACCCACTAGCACCGGGGAGCTGTTTTTT
CDR3 protein: CASRPTSTGELFF

clone size: many
J gene: TRBJ2-1
V gene: TRBV7-9
D gene: TRBD1
CDR3 DNA: TGTGCCAGCAGCTCGCGGAAGGACAGGGCCGATGAGCAGTTCTTC
CDR3 protein: CASSSRKDRADEQFF

clone size: few
J gene: TRBJ2-7
V gene: TRBV7-9
D gene: NA
CDR3 DNA: TGTGCCAGCAGCCCCCCCGCTAGCGTGACCTACGAGCAGTACTTC
CDR3 protein: CASSPPASVTYEQYF

clone size: many
J gene: TRBJ2-1
V gene: TRBV20-1
D gene: TRBD2
CDR3 DNA: TGCAGTGCTAGAAATGGCGGGAGGGCCACGAATGAGCAGTTCTTC
CDR3 protein: CSARNGGRATNEQFF

clone size: NA
J gene: TRBJ1-1
V gene: TRBV5-4
D gene: TRBD1
CDR3 DNA: TGTGCCAGCAGAGGGCAGGGGGGGAACACTGAAGCTTTCTTT
CDR3 protein: CASRGQGGNTEAFF

clone size: many
J gene: TRBJ1-1
V gene: TRBV11-2
D gene: NA
CDR3 DNA: TGTGCCAGCAGCTTAGAACAGGCCACTGAAGCTTTCTTT
CDR3 protein: CASSLEQATEAFF

clone size: few
J gene: TRBJ2-3
V gene: TRBV27
D gene: NA
CDR3 DNA: TGTGCCAGCAGTGTACGAATAGGCACAGATACGCAGTATTTT
CDR3 protein: CASSVRIGTDTQYF

clone size: many
J gene: TRBJ2-7
V gene: TRBV6-2/TRBV6-3
D gene: TRBD2
CDR3 DNA: TGTGCCAGCAGTTACCTGACGCTAGCGGGAGCAGGCGAGCAGTACTTC
CDR3 protein: CASSYLTLAGAGEQYF

clone size: many
J gene: TRBJ1-2
V gene: TRBV2
D gene: NA
CDR3 DNA: TGTGCCAGCAGTGTCGACCCTACTACTCGGGGCTACACCTTC
CDR3 protein: CASSVDPTTRGYTF

clone size: few
J gene: TRBJ2-5
V gene: TRBV27
D gene: NA
CDR3 DNA: TGTGCCAGCAGTTTATATTACCAAGAGACCCAGTACTTC
CDR3 protein: CASSLYYQETQYF

clone size: many
J gene: TRBJ1-5
V gene: TRBV20-1
D gene: NA
CDR3 DNA: TGCAGTGCTAGAGATATTGTAGGAGGACGAGCTTATAGCAATCAGCCCCAGCATTTT
CDR3 protein: CSARDIVGGRAYSNQPQHF

clone size: many
J gene: TRBJ2-1
V gene: TRBV7-7
D gene: NA
CDR3 DNA: TGTGCCAGCAGCTCCCGACTAGTGGCCTACAATGAGCAGTTCTTC
CDR3 protein: CASSSRLVAYNEQFF

clone size: many
J gene: TRBJ1-4
V gene: TRBV12-3/TRBV12-4
D gene: NA
CDR3 DNA: TGTGCCAGCAGGGACACGAATGAAAAACTGTTTTTT
CDR3 protein: CASRDTNEKLFF

clone size: many
J gene: TRBJ1-1
V gene: TRBV7-9
D gene: NA
CDR3 DNA: TGTGCCAGCAGCTCCGTGGCCACTGAAGCTTTCTTT
CDR3 protein: CASSSVATEAFF

clone size: many
J gene: TRBJ2-7
V gene: TRBV7-2
D gene: TRBD2
CDR3 DNA: TGTGCCAGCTCCTACACTAGCGGAACCTACGAGCAGTACTTC
CDR3 protein: CASSYTSGTYEQYF

clone size: many
J gene: TRBJ2-7
V gene: TRBV5-5
D gene: TRBD2
CDR3 DNA: TGTGCCAGCAGCCTTGGACTAGCGGCCTCCTACGAGCAGTACTTC
CDR3 protein: CASSLGLAASYEQYF